This TCR beta chain appears in the sequencing data of a study of shared clonotypes between healthy human individuals. Across the whole study: For every donor, three CD4 naive, three CD4 memory, two CD8 naive and one CD8 memory plates were used.

Notes on this clone: Its specificity is unknown.

Some clones are missing from TCRdb's copy, which holds only in-frame ones; the method was immunoSEQ multiplex PCR. The data hold approximately 1,500,000 clones, with approximately 98% observed a single time. Study conclusions and caveats: Sequencing depth was predicted to influence how clonotypes are shared among donors.

CDR1 is SEHNR and CDR2 is FQNEAQ in the germline V gene (reference sequence). The V gene end was trimmed by 3 bases and the J gene end by 3 bases; junction bases not matched to a gene: 7. The CDR3 is 16 amino acids. The sequence derives from a man younger than 45 in good health. This sequence joins TRBV7-9 and TRBJ2-3; the match to TRBD2 covers 9 bases. The sample consisted of naive CD4+ T cells sorted from blood. The subset was: CD45RA+ positively selected. DNA for the CDR3: TGTGCCAGCAGCTTCACTTTAGCGGGAGCTACAGATACGCAGTATTTT. The encoded protein is CASSFTLAGATDTQYF.